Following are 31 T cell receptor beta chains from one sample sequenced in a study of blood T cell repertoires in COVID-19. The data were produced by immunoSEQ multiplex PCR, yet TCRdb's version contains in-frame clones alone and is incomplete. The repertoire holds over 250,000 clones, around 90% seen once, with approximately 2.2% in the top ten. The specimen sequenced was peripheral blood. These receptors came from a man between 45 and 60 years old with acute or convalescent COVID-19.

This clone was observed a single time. The chain's CDR3 is CASSLVAVQETQYF. As DNA, the CDR3 is TGCGCCAGCAGCTTGGTGGCAGTCCAAGAGACCCAGTACTTC. V and J are TRBV5-1 and TRBJ2-5; D remains unclear. V lost 0 bases and J lost 1, with 7 bases in between. The germline V gene encodes CDR1 SGHRS and CDR2 YFSETQ. The CDR3 loop spans 14 amino acids.

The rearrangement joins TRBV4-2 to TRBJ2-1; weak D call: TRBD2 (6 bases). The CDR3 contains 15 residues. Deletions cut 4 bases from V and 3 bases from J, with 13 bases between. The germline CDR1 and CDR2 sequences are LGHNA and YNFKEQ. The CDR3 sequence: CASSRGGGDYNEQFF. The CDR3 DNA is TGTGCCAGCAGCCGGGGTGGCGGGGACTACAATGAGCAGTTCTTC.

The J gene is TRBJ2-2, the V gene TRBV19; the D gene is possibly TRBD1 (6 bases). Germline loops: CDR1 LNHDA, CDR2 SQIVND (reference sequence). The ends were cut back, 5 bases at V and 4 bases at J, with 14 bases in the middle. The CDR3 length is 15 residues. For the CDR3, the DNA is TGTGCCAGTAGTCCCAGGGGAACAACCACCGGGGAGCTGTTTTTT. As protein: CASSPRGTTTGELFF.

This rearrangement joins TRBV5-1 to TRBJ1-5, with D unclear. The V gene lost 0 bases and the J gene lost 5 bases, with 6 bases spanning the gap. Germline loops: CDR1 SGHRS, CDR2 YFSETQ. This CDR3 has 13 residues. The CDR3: CASSLDSYQPQHF. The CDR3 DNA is TGCGCCAGCAGCTTGGACAGTTATCAGCCCCAGCATTTT.

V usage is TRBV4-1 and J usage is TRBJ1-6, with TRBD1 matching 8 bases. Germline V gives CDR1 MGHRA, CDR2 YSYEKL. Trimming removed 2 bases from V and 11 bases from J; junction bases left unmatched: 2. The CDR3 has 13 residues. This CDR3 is CASSQTGGAPLHF. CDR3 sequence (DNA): TGCGCCAGCAGCCAAACAGGGGGTGCACCCCTCCACTTT.

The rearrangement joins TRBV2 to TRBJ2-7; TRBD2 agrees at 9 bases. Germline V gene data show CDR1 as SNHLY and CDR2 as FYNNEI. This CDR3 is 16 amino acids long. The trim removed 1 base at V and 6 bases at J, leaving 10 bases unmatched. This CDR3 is CASSEGGSGGISEQYF. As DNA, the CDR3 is TGTGCCAGCAGTGAAGGAGGTAGCGGGGGAATCAGCGAGCAGTACTTC.

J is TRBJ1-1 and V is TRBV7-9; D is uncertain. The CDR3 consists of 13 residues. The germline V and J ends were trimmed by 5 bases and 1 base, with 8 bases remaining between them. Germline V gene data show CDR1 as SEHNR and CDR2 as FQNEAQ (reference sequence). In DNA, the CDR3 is TGTGCCAGCAGCAAGAACGGGAACACTGAAGCTTTCTTT. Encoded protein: CASSKNGNTEAFF.

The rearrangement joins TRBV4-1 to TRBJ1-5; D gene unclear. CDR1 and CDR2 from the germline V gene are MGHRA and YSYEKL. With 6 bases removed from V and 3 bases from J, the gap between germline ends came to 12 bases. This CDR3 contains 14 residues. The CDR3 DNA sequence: TGCGCCAGCAGTGAGGCCGCCCCCAATCAGCCCCAGCATTTT. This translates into CASSEAAPNQPQHF.

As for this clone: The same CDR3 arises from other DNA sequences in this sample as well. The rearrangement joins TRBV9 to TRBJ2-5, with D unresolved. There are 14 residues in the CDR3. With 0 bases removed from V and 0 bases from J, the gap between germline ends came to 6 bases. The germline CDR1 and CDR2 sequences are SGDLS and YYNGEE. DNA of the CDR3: TGTGCCAGCAGCGTAGGCGGCTACCAAGAGACCCAGTACTTC. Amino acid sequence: CASSVGGYQETQYF.

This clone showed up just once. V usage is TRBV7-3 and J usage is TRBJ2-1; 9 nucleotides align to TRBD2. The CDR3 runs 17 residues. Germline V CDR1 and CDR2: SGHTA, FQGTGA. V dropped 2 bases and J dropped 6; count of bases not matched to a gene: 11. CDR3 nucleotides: TGTGCCAGCAGCTTAGCTGGCGGGGGGGCCTTGGGCAATGAGCAGTTCTTC. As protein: CASSLAGGGALGNEQFF.

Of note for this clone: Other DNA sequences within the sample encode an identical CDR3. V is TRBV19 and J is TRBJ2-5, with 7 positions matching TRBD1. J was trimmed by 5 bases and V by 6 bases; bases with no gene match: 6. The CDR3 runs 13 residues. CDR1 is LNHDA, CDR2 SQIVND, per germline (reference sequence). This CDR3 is CASSRGGWETQYF. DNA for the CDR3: TGTGCCAGTAGCCGAGGGGGCTGGGAGACCCAGTACTTC.

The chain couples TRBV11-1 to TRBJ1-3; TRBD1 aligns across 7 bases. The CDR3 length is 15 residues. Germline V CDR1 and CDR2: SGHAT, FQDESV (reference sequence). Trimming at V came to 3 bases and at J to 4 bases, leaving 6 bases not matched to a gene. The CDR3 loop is CASSLEGAKGNTIYF. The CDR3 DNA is TGTGCCAGCAGCTTGGAGGGGGCGAAAGGAAACACCATATATTTT.

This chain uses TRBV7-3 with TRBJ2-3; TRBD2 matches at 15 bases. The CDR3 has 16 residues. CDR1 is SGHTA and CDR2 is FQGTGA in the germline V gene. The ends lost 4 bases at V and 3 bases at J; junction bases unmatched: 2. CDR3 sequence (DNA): TGTGCCAGCAGCTCAGGGACTAGCGGGGGGACAGATACGCAGTATTTT. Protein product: CASSSGTSGGTDTQYF.

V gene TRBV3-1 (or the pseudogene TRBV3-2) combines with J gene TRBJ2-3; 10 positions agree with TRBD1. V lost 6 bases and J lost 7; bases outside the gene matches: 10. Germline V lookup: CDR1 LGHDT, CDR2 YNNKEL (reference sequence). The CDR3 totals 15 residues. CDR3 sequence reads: CASSFGQGEGYTQYF. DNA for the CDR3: TGTGCCAGCAGTTTCGGACAGGGGGAGGGGTATACGCAGTATTTT.

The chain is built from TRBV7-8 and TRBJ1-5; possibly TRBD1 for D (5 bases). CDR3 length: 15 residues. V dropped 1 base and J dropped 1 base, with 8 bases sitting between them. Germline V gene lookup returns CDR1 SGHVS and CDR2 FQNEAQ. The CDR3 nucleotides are TGTGCCAGCAGCTTAGGGACAACAAGCAATCAGCCCCAGCATTTT. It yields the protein CASSLGTTSNQPQHF.

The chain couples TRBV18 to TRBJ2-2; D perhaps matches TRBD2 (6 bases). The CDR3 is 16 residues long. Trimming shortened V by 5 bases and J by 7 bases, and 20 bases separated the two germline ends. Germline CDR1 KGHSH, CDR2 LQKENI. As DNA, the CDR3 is TGTGCCAGCTCAGACATCCCGGGCCACGGGAGCGGGGAGCTGTTTTTT. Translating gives CASSDIPGHGSGELFF.

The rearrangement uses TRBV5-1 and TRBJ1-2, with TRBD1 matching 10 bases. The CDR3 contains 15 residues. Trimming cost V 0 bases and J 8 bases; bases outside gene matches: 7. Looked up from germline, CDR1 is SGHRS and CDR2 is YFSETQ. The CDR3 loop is CASSLGQGATGGYTF. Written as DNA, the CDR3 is TGCGCCAGCAGCTTGGGACAGGGGGCGACTGGAGGCTACACCTTC.

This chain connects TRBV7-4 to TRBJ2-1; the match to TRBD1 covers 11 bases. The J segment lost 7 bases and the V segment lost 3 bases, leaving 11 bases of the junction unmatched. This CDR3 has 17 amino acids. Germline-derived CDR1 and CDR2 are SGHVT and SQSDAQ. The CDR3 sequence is CASSFYPGQGAWNEQFF. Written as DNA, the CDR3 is TGTGCCAGCAGCTTCTACCCTGGACAGGGGGCGTGGAATGAGCAGTTCTTC.

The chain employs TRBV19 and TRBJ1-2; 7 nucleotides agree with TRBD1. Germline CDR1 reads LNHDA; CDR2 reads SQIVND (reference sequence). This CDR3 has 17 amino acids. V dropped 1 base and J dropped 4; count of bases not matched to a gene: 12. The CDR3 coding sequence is TGTGCCAGTAGTATAGTAGAGGGGACAGCCCAGATCTATGGCTACACCTTC. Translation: CASSIVEGTAQIYGYTF.

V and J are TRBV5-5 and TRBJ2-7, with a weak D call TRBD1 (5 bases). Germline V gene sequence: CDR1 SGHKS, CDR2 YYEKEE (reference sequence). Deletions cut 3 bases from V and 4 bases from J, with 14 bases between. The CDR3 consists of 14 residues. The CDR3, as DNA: TGTGCCAGCAGCTACTTAAGACAGACGTACGAGCAGTACTTC. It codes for CASSYLRQTYEQYF. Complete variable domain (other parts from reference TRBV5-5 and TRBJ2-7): DAGVTQSPTHLIKTRGQQVTLRCSPISGHKSVSWYQQVLGQGPQFIFQYYEKEERGRGNFPDRFSARQFPNYSSELNVNALLLGDSALYLCASSYLRQTYEQYFGPGTRLTVT.

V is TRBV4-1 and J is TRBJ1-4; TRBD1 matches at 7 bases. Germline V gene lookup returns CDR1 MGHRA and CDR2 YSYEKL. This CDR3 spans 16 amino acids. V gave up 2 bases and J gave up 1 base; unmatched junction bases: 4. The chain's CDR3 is CASSQPYRGTNEKLFF. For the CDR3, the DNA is TGCGCCAGCAGCCAACCCTACAGGGGAACTAATGAAAAACTGTTTTTT.

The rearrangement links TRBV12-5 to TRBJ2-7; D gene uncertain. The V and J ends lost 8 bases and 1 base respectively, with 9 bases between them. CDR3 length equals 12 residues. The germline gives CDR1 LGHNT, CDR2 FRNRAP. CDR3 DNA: TGTGCTAGTAGCAGGTCATCCTACGAGCAGTACTTC. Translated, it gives CASSRSSYEQYF.

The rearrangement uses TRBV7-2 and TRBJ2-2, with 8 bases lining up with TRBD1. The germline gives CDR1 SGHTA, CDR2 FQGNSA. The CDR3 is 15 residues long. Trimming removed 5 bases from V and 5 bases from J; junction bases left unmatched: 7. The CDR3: CASSIGQGRTGELFF. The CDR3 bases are TGTGCCAGCAGCATCGGACAGGGAAGGACCGGGGAGCTGTTTTTT.

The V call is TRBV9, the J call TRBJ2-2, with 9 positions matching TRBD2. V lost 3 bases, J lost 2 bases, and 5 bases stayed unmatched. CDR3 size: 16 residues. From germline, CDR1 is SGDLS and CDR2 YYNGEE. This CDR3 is CASSGKGLANTGELFF. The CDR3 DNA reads TGTGCCAGCAGCGGGAAGGGACTAGCTAACACCGGGGAGCTGTTTTTT.

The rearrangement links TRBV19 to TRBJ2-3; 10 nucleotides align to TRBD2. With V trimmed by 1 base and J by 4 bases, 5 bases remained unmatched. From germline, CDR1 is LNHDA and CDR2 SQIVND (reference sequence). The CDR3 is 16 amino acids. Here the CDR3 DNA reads TGTGCCAGTAGTATAGTGGCCAGCGGGGGGGCAGATACGCAGTATTTT. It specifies CASSIVASGGADTQYF.

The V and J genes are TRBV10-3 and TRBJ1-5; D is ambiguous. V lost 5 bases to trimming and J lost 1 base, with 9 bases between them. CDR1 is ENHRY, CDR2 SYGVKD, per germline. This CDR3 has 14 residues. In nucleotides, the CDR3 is TGTGCCATCAGTCCTACCTCGAGCAATCAGCCCCAGCATTTT. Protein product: CAISPTSSNQPQHF.

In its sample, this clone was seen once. CDR3 protein: CASGLFGTGVSEQYF. The CDR3, as DNA: TGTGCTAGTGGTTTATTCGGGACAGGGGTAAGCGAGCAGTACTTC. The V call is TRBV12-5, the J call TRBJ2-7; 10 bases are shared with TRBD1. Germline lookup yields CDR1 LGHNT and CDR2 FRNRAP. V trimming: 3 bases; J trimming: 6 bases; junction bases outside the gene matches: 8. The length of the CDR3 is 15 residues.

CDR3 DNA: TGTGCCAGCAGCCAAGGGGACAGGTCGTTCTCCTACAATGAGCAGTTCTTC. Translation: CASSQGDRSFSYNEQFF. This rearrangement joins TRBV3-1 (or the pseudogene TRBV3-2) to TRBJ2-1, with TRBD1 matching over 8 bases. Germline V gene sequence: CDR1 LGHDT, CDR2 YNNKEL (reference sequence). V gave up 1 base and J gave up 0 bases; unmatched junction bases: 5. The length of the CDR3 is 17 residues.

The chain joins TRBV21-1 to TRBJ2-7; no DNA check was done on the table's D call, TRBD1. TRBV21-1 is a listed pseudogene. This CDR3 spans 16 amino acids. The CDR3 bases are TGTGCCGGAAAGAGGCAGGGGAGAGGGCGCCACTACGAGCAGTACTTC. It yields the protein CAGKRQGRGRHYEQYF.

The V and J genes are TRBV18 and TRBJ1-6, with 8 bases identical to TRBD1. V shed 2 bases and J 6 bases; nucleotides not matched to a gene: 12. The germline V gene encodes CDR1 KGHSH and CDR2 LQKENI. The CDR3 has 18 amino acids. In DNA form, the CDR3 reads TGTGCCAGCTCACCATCACGGACAGGGCCGAGGTTTAATTCACCCCTCCACTTT. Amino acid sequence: CASSPSRTGPRFNSPLHF.

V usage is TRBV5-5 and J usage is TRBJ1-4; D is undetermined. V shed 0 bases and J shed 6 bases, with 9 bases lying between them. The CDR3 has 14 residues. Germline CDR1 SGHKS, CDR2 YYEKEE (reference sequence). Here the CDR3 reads CASSLGGADEKLFF. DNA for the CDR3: TGTGCCAGCAGCTTGGGGGGAGCGGATGAAAAACTGTTTTTT. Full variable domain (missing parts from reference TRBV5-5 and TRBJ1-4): DAGVTQSPTHLIKTRGQQVTLRCSPISGHKSVSWYQQVLGQGPQFIFQYYEKEERGRGNFPDRFSARQFPNYSSELNVNALLLGDSALYLCASSLGGADEKLFFGSGTQLSVL.